This TCR beta chain derives from a study of T cells in Graves' hyperthyroidism and ophthalmopathy. Points from the study as a whole: Clonotypes that were expanded in thyroid above 0.001 mostly appeared in blood too. Before onset, ophthalmopathy was predicted by the model a median roughly 6.8 months earlier. A model of 13 V-J features distinguished ophthalmopathy from stable hyperthyroidism.

Amplification of TCR beta CDR3 regions used RNA as the template. First-round RT-PCR with HTBI primers amplified the TCR CDR3 region. TCRdb re-called the multiplex PCR reads with MiXCR, one entry per CDR3 protein. Of 500,000 to 600,000 distinct CDR3 sequences listed, 46% are singletons. This CDR3 has 14 amino acids. Looked up from germline, CDR1 is SNHLY and CDR2 is FYNNEI. V lost 2 bases to trimming and J lost 6 bases, with 13 bases between them. This clonotype was recorded many times. Its target is not known. The gene calls are TRBV2 and TRBJ1-2; tentatively, D is TRBD1 (5 bases). Source material: peripheral blood or thyroid tissue (not recorded which). This sequence was found in an adult woman with Graves' disease, either hyperthyroidism or ophthalmopathy (not recorded which). This CDR3 is CASSEQGVGDGYTF. The CDR3 DNA reads TGTGCCAGCAGTGAACAGGGTGTGGGCGATGGCTACACCTTC.